What follows describes a single TCR beta chain. Antigen unknown. Clones were sequenced by immunoSEQ multiplex PCR, and TCRdb holds only the in-frame ones, with some missing. The data show roughly 97,000 clones, roughly 86% seen once. The data were obtained in a study of T cell responses to AZD1222 COVID-19 vaccine. The CDR3 is 13 residues long. CDR1 and CDR2 (germline): GTSNPN, SVGIG (reference sequence). Trimming at V came to 2 bases and at J to 7 bases, leaving 5 bases not matched to a gene. General study points: Sampling captured repertoires only after the peak T cell response. Females outnumbered males among donors, who were mostly white British; clonal diversity was possibly underestimated.

The chain joins TRBV30 to TRBJ1-5, with 7 bases fitting TRBD1. The source of this sequence is an adult who received the MenACWY meningococcal vaccine as a control. The material sequenced was peripheral blood, taken 28 days after the second dose of the MenACWY control vaccine. The CDR3 region is CAWSSTGEQPQHF. The CDR3 nucleotides read TGTGCCTGGAGTTCTACAGGGGAACAGCCCCAGCATTTT.